These T cell receptor beta chains were read from a single sample in a study of naive and memory T cell subsets. From the UMI-ligation and nested PCR reads, TCRdb called clonotypes with MiXCR, one entry per CDR3 protein. The sample holds about 90,000 distinct CDR3 sequences, 6% to 7.5% seen once. The sample taken for sequencing was central memory CD4+ T cells from blood. These receptors were taken from a human donor in good health. Both conserved end residues are part of each CDR3. The D gene is left open where the match is weak. Clone size, where shown, is once, few, many, or a class for clones that have expanded.

TRBV20-1	TRBJ2-7	few	16	.	CSANPLAGQSSYEQYF	TGCAGTGCTAATCCCCTGGCGGGACAGAGCTCCTACGAGCAGTACTTC
TRBV20-1	TRBJ2-7	many	13	.	CSALRDGRREQYF	TGCAGTGCTCTCCGGGACGGACGGCGCGAGCAGTACTTC
TRBV19	TRBJ1-2	.	13	TRBD1	CASSNYRGYGYTF	TGTGCCAGTAGTAATTACAGGGGCTATGGCTACACCTTC
TRBV6-2/TRBV6-3	TRBJ1-1	many	15	.	CASADPGKAGTEAFF	TGTGCCAGCGCTGACCCGGGGAAGGCAGGCACTGAAGCTTTCTTT
TRBV7-2	TRBJ1-6	many	13	.	CASSQTTNSPLHF	TGTGCCAGCAGCCAGACAACTAATTCACCCCTCCACTTT
TRBV27	TRBJ2-7	.	15	TRBD2	CASSFTGTSSYEQYF	TGTGCCAGCAGTTTTACCGGGACTAGCTCCTACGAGCAGTACTTC
TRBV12-3/TRBV12-4	TRBJ1-1	many	13	.	CASSSHQYTEAFF	TGTGCCAGCAGTTCCCATCAATACACTGAAGCTTTCTTT
TRBV12-5	TRBJ1-1	many	12	.	CASGLGRQEAFF	TGTGCTAGTGGTTTGGGTAGACAAGAAGCTTTCTTT
TRBV11-2	TRBJ2-1	many	14	TRBD2	CASSPEREAYEQFF	TGTGCCAGCAGCCCCGAGCGGGAGGCCTATGAGCAGTTCTTC
TRBV6-2/TRBV6-3	TRBJ1-1	few	13	.	CASRGTLNTEAFF	TGTGCCAGCAGGGGGACCTTGAACACTGAAGCTTTCTTT
TRBV20-1	TRBJ2-3	few	18	TRBD1	CSAPDWAQGVTRPDTQYF	TGCAGTGCTCCGGACTGGGCCCAGGGGGTCACCCGCCCAGATACGCAGTATTTT
TRBV6-2/TRBV6-3	TRBJ1-5	many	16	.	CASSYSPGMRNQPQHF	TGTGCCAGCAGTTATTCGCCAGGGATGAGGAATCAGCCCCAGCATTTT
TRBV6-2/TRBV6-3	TRBJ2-5	few	15	TRBD2	CASRAGTSGGQTQYF	TGTGCCAGCAGGGCCGGGACTAGCGGGGGGCAGACCCAGTACTTC
TRBV6-2/TRBV6-3	TRBJ1-3	many	12	.	CATSISGNTIYF	TGTGCCACCAGCATCTCTGGAAACACCATATATTTT
TRBV9	TRBJ1-2	many	15	TRBD1	CASADRWDRGSGYTF	TGTGCCAGCGCGGACCGATGGGACAGGGGATCTGGCTACACCTTC
TRBV27	TRBJ1-6	many	13	.	CASSPPAGTPLHF	TGTGCCAGCAGTCCCCCGGCCGGTACACCCCTCCACTTT
TRBV7-2	TRBJ1-4	many	13	.	CASSHSFGEKLFF	TGTGCCAGCAGTCATTCCTTTGGTGAAAAACTGTTTTTT
TRBV20-1	TRBJ1-3	.	13	.	CSAGHRVGNTIYF	TGCAGTGCTGGCCACAGGGTTGGAAACACCATATATTTT
TRBV7-2	TRBJ2-2	many	15	.	CASSLGALSAGELFF	TGTGCCAGCAGCTTAGGGGCGCTAAGCGCCGGGGAGCTGTTTTTT
TRBV6-1	TRBJ2-7	.	14	TRBD1	CASRSGDRAYEQYF	TGTGCCAGCCGGTCGGGGGACAGGGCTTACGAGCAGTACTTC
TRBV20-1	TRBJ2-3	many	17	TRBD2	CSARGGISGGSADTQYF	TGCAGTGCTAGAGGAGGGATTAGCGGGGGTTCCGCGGATACGCAGTATTTT
TRBV7-2	TRBJ2-6	few	15	TRBD1	CASSGDSSGANVLTF	TGTGCCAGCAGCGGGGACAGCTCTGGGGCCAACGTCCTGACTTTC
TRBV20-1	TRBJ2-3	few	15	.	CSARWAGLRTDTQYF	TGCAGTGCTAGATGGGCGGGGTTAAGGACAGATACGCAGTATTTT
TRBV5-4	TRBJ2-7	many	16	TRBD2	CASSSFGTSGVYEQYF	TGTGCCAGCAGCTCTTTTGGGACTAGCGGGGTATACGAGCAGTACTTC
TRBV7-2	TRBJ2-1	few	15	.	CASSLGLASYNEQFF	TGTGCCAGCAGCTTAGGGCTAGCTAGCTACAATGAGCAGTTCTTC
TRBV28	TRBJ1-2	many	18	.	CASSPPRGSGSTNYGYTF	TGTGCCAGCAGTCCCCCCCGGGGGTCGGGTAGTACTAACTATGGCTACACCTTC
TRBV7-6	TRBJ1-3	many	14	.	CASSLAGFENTIYF	TGTGCCAGCAGCTTAGCAGGGTTCGAAAACACCATATATTTT
TRBV3-1	TRBJ2-3	.	17	.	CASSQDLGGGIGDTQYF	TGTGCCAGCAGTCAAGATCTGGGGGGAGGAATTGGAGATACGCAGTATTTT
TRBV7-2	TRBJ2-5	many	14	.	CASRRQTAEETQYF	TGTGCCAGCAGGAGACAGACAGCCGAAGAGACCCAGTACTTC
TRBV4-2	TRBJ2-5	few	15	TRBD2	CASSQASGNQETQYF	TGTGCCAGCAGCCAAGCTAGCGGGAACCAAGAGACCCAGTACTTC
TRBV7-8	TRBJ1-1	many	14	TRBD1	CASSLDRGNTEAFF	TGTGCCAGCAGCTTGGACAGGGGAAACACTGAAGCTTTCTTT
TRBV7-2	TRBJ2-1	once	16	TRBD2	CASSLLSSGGGNEQFF	TGTGCCAGCAGCTTATTAAGTAGCGGGGGTGGGAATGAGCAGTTCTTC
TRBV2	TRBJ1-3	.	15	TRBD1	CASRRQGPRGGTIYF	TGTGCCAGCAGGAGACAGGGCCCAAGGGGGGGCACCATATATTTT
TRBV27	TRBJ1-5	many	15	TRBD1	CASSSVTGGNQPQHF	TGTGCCAGCAGTTCTGTGACAGGGGGCAATCAGCCCCAGCATTTT
TRBV7-2	TRBJ1-1	few	13	.	CASSFRRNTEAFF	TGTGCCAGCAGCTTTCGCAGGAACACTGAAGCTTTCTTT
TRBV14	TRBJ1-3	many	15	.	CASSQVRGPGNTIYF	TGTGCCAGCAGCCAAGTGCGGGGTCCGGGAAACACCATATATTTT
TRBV2	TRBJ1-2	.	12	.	CASRGEENGYTF	TGTGCCAGCCGAGGGGAGGAAAATGGCTACACCTTC
TRBV18	TRBJ2-7	.	16	TRBD2	CASSQTLTSGGDEQYF	TGTGCCAGCTCACAAACATTGACTAGCGGGGGAGACGAGCAGTACTTC
TRBV7-2	TRBJ2-3	many	15	TRBD2	CATQLAGGFTDTQYF	TGTGCCACCCAACTGGCGGGGGGTTTTACAGATACGCAGTATTTT
TRBV18	TRBJ2-1	many	16	.	CASSPPRGLDYNEQFF	TGTGCCAGCTCACCACCAAGGGGCCTCGATTACAATGAGCAGTTCTTC
TRBV30	TRBJ2-1	many	13	TRBD2	CAWGLAGINEQFF	TGTGCCTGGGGACTAGCGGGAATAAATGAGCAGTTCTTC
TRBV7-9	TRBJ2-7	many	15	.	CASSFNPGSTHEQYF	TGTGCCAGCAGCTTCAATCCGGGTAGTACCCACGAGCAGTACTTC
TRBV3-1	TRBJ2-3	few	16	TRBD1	CASSPGTGSSTDTQYF	TGTGCCAGCAGCCCGGGGACAGGATCCAGCACAGATACGCAGTATTTT
TRBV20-1	TRBJ1-2	few	13	.	CSALRQTTNGYTF	TGCAGTGCTCTGAGACAGACCACCAATGGCTACACCTTC
TRBV10-3	TRBJ2-1	many	16	TRBD2	CAIRAGVGGTYNEQFF	TGTGCCATCAGGGCCGGAGTGGGGGGGACCTACAATGAGCAGTTCTTC
TRBV20-1	TRBJ2-3	few	16	TRBD2	CSAPTPGLAGGDTQYF	TGCAGTGCCCCGACCCCCGGACTAGCGGGAGGGGATACGCAGTATTTT
TRBV29-1	TRBJ1-1	many	13	.	CSVEGGENTEAFF	TGCAGCGTTGAAGGGGGGGAGAACACTGAAGCTTTCTTT
TRBV7-8	TRBJ2-7	many	13	.	CASSVRPGSEQYF	TGTGCCAGCAGCGTCAGACCGGGAAGCGAGCAGTACTTC
TRBV20-1	TRBJ2-5	few	14	TRBD2	CSAQRGGSQETQYF	TGCAGTGCGCAGCGGGGGGGGTCTCAAGAGACCCAGTACTTC
TRBV7-3	TRBJ1-2	many	14	.	CASSLTTSGVGYTF	TGTGCCAGCAGCTTAACAACGTCGGGGGTCGGCTACACCTTC
TRBV29-1	TRBJ2-7	.	13	TRBD2	CSVRLAGGDEQYF	TGCAGCGTGAGACTAGCGGGAGGGGACGAGCAGTACTTC
TRBV7-2	TRBJ2-7	many	12	.	CASSEFLGEQYF	TGTGCCAGCAGCGAATTCCTGGGCGAGCAGTACTTC
TRBV5-1	TRBJ1-4	many	13	.	CASKDGLNEKLFF	TGCGCCAGCAAAGATGGCCTGAATGAAAAACTGTTTTTT